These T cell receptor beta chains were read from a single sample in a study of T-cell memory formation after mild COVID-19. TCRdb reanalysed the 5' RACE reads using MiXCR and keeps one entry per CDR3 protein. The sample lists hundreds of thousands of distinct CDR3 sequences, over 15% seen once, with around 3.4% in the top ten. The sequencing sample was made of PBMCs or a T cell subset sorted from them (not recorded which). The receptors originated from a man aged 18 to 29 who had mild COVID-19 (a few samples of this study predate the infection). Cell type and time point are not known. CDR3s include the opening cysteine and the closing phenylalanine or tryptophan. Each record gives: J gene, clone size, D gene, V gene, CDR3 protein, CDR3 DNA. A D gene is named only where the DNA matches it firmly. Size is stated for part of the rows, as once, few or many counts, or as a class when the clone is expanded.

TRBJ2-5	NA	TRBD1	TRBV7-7	CASSLTGARETQYF	TGTGCCAGCAGCTTAACAGGGGCTCGAGAGACCCAGTACTTC
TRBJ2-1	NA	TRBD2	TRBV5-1	CASSSTGLAGNEQFF	TGCGCCAGCAGCTCGACGGGACTAGCTGGCAATGAGCAGTTCTTC
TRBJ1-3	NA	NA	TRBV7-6	CASSAATYSGNTIYF	TGTGCCAGCAGCGCGGCCACTTACTCTGGAAACACCATATATTTT
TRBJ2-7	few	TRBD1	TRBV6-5	CASSLTGGIYEQYF	TGTGCCAGCAGTCTCACAGGGGGGATCTACGAGCAGTACTTC
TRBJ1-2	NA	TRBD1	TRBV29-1	CSVEKGQGGGYTF	TGCAGCGTTGAGAAGGGACAGGGTGGTGGCTACACCTTC
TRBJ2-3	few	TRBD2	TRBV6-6	CASSYSTRLAGSTDTQYF	TGTGCCAGCAGTTACTCGACGCGGCTAGCGGGGAGCACAGATACGCAGTATTTT
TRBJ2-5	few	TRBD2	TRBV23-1	CASSPPRDDTSGGVETQYF	TGCGCCAGCAGTCCTCCCAGGGATGACACTAGCGGGGGAGTGGAGACCCAGTACTTC
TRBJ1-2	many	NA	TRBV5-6	CASSLPEENYGYTF	TGTGCCAGCAGCTTGCCGGAAGAAAACTATGGCTACACCTTC
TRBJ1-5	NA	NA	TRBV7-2	CSSSTGQPYQPQHF	TGTTCCAGCAGCACAGGGCAGCCTTATCAGCCCCAGCATTTT
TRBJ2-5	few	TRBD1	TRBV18	CASSKDRGYTETQYF	TGTGCCAGCTCAAAGGACAGGGGCTACACAGAGACCCAGTACTTC
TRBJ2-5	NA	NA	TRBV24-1	CATSGGVRETQYF	TGTGCCACCAGCGGGGGAGTAAGAGAGACCCAGTACTTC
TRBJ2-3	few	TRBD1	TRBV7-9	CASSYYGQVLDTQYF	TGTGCCAGCAGCTACTACGGACAGGTGCTAGATACGCAGTATTTT
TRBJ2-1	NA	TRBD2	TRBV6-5	CASSPAPGLEYNEQFF	TGTGCCAGCAGTCCCGCGCCGGGACTAGAGTACAATGAGCAGTTCTTC
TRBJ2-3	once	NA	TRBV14	CASRRGRASTDTQYF	TGTGCCAGCAGACGCGGTCGAGCTAGCACAGATACGCAGTATTTT
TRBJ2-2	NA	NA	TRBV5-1	CASSLGGPDTGELFF	TGCGCCAGCAGCCTGGGGGGGCCGGACACCGGGGAGCTGTTTTTT
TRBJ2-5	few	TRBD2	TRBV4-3	CASSQGPAGEQETQYF	TGCGCCAGCAGCCAAGGACCAGCGGGGGAGCAAGAGACCCAGTACTTC
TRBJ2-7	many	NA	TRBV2	CAGQSSYEQYF	TGTGCCGGCCAGAGTTCCTACGAGCAGTACTTC
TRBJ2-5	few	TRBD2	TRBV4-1	CASSQRGGGQETQYF	TGCGCCAGCAGCCAACGGGGCGGGGGCCAAGAGACCCAGTACTTC
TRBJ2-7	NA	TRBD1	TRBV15	CATSRDPDRGRVGEQYF	TGTGCCACCAGCAGAGATCCCGACAGGGGGCGGGTTGGCGAGCAGTACTTC
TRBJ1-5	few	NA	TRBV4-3	CASSQWTGNQPQHF	TGCGCCAGCAGCCAATGGACGGGCAATCAGCCCCAGCATTTT
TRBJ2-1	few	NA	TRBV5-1	CASSLAADSYNEQFF	TGCGCCAGCAGCTTGGCAGCGGACAGCTACAATGAGCAGTTCTTC
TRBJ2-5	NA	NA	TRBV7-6	CASSWRTVQETQYF	TGTGCCAGCAGCTGGAGGACAGTACAAGAGACCCAGTACTTC
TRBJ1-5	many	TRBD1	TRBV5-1	CASREGTGENQPQHF	TGCGCCAGCAGAGAGGGGACAGGGGAAAATCAGCCCCAGCATTTT
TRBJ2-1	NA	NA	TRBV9	CASTENGLAYNEQFF	TGTGCCAGCACCGAAAATGGACTGGCCTACAATGAGCAGTTCTTC
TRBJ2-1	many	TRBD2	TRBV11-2	CASASPERGLNEQFF	TGTGCCAGCGCTTCCCCCGAGCGGGGGCTTAATGAGCAGTTCTTC
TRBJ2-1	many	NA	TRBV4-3	CASSRRSGSYNEQFF	TGCGCCAGCAGCCGGAGGTCCGGCTCCTACAATGAGCAGTTCTTC
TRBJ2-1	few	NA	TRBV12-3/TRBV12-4	CASSSRRVQFF	TGTGCCAGCAGTTCCCGGAGGGTACAGTTCTTC
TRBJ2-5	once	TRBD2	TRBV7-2	CASSYRLALETQYF	TGTGCCAGCAGCTACCGACTAGCTCTCGAGACCCAGTACTTC
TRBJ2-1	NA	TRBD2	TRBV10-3	CAITLGLAGEQFF	TGTGCCATCACCTTAGGACTAGCGGGGGAGCAGTTCTTC
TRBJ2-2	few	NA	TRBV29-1	CSSSEGNTGELFF	TGCAGCTCATCCGAGGGTAACACCGGGGAGCTGTTTTTT
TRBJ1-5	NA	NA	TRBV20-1	CSARDSSSADNQPQHF	TGCAGTGCTAGAGATTCATCCAGCGCCGACAATCAGCCCCAGCATTTT
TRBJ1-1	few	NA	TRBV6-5	CASSYSVHDGAFF	TGTGCCAGCAGTTACTCCGTCCATGATGGAGCTTTCTTT
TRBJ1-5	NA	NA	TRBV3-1	CASSQSTGVNQPQHF	TGTGCCAGCAGCCAGTCGACGGGTGTGAATCAGCCCCAGCATTTT
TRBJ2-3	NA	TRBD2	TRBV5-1	CASSFGTRTDTQYF	TGCGCCAGCAGCTTCGGGACTAGAACAGATACGCAGTATTTT
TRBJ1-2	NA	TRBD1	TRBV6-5	CASSYLPPTGGSYGYTF	TGTGCCAGCAGTTACTTACCCCCGACAGGGGGCAGCTATGGCTACACCTTC
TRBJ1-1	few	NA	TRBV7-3	CASSFTQNTEAFF	TGTGCCAGCAGCTTCACTCAAAACACTGAAGCTTTCTTT
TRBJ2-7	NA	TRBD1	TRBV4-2	CASSQTGTGVYEQYF	TGTGCCAGCAGCCAAACCGGGACAGGGGTCTACGAGCAGTACTTC
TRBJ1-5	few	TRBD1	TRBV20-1	CSASRGTGGGQPQHF	TGCAGTGCTAGTCGGGGGACAGGGGGCGGCCAGCCCCAGCATTTT
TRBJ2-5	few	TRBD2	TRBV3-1	CASSTLAAEETQYF	TGTGCCAGCAGCACCCTAGCGGCTGAAGAGACCCAGTACTTC
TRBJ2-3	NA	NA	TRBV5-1	CASSRTPQEADTQYF	TGCGCCAGCAGCCGGACGCCACAGGAGGCAGATACGCAGTATTTT
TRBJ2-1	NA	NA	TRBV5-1	CASSLEAVTNEQFF	TGCGCCAGCAGCTTGGAGGCAGTGACGAATGAGCAGTTCTTC
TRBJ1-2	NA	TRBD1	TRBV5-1	CASSLGGQVDYGYTF	TGCGCCAGCAGCTTGGGGGGACAGGTCGACTATGGCTACACCTTC
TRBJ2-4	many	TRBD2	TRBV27	CASSLFGRAGAGAKNIQYF	TGTGCCAGCAGTTTATTCGGGCGAGCGGGGGCCGGAGCCAAAAACATTCAGTACTTC
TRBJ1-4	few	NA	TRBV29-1	CSVEDPGEREKLFF	TGCAGCGTTGAAGATCCAGGGGAACGTGAAAAACTGTTTTTT
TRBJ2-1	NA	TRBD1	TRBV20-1	CSARDLQGSSYNEQFF	TGCAGTGCTAGAGACCTACAGGGGAGCTCCTACAATGAGCAGTTCTTC
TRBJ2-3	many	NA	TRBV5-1	CASSRTLGQQDTQYF	TGCGCCAGCAGCCGCACGCTTGGACAACAAGATACGCAGTATTTT
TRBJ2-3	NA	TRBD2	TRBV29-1	CSGVAGADTQYF	TGCAGCGGGGTTGCGGGGGCAGATACGCAGTATTTT
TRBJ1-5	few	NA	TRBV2	CASGWGQPQHF	TGTGCCAGCGGTTGGGGTCAGCCCCAGCATTTT
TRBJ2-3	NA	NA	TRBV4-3	CASSPGDRSTQYF	TGCGCCAGCAGCCCCGGCGATCGAAGTACGCAGTATTTT
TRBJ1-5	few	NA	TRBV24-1	CATSDPTVNQPQHF	TGTGCCACCAGTGACCCGACAGTCAATCAGCCCCAGCATTTT
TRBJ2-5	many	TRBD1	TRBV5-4	CASSLRTGETQYF	TGTGCCAGCAGCTTGAGGACAGGGGAGACCCAGTACTTC
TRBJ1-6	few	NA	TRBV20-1	CSAVGTANSPLHF	TGCAGTGCGGTAGGGACGGCGAATTCGCCCCTCCACTTT
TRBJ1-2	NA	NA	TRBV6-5	CASSYRGGYTF	TGTGCCAGCAGTTACCGAGGGGGCTACACCTTC
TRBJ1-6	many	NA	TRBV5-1	CASSLAEAVGSPLHF	TGCGCCAGCAGCTTGGCCGAGGCTGTTGGTTCACCCCTCCACTTT
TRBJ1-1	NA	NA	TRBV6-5	CASSFDSGGTEAFF	TGTGCCAGCAGTTTCGACAGTGGTGGTACTGAAGCTTTCTTT
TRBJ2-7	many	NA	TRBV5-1	CASSLDSDSYEQYF	TGCGCCAGCAGCTTGGACAGCGATTCCTACGAGCAGTACTTC
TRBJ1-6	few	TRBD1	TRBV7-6	CASSPSGQGDSPLHF	TGTGCCAGCAGCCCGTCGGGACAGGGTGACTCACCCCTCCACTTT